Listed below are T cell receptor beta chains from one sample, sequenced in a study of cytomegalovirus exposure and HLA in healthy donors. TCRdb's copy holds only in-frame clones and misses some; the assay was immunoSEQ multiplex PCR. The table has 100,000 to 150,000 clones, about 74% seen once. The sample was PBMCs. The receptors shown here come from a woman between 45 and 65 years old in good health and CMV-seropositive. CDR3s include the opening cysteine and the closing phenylalanine or tryptophan. The D gene is left open where the match is weak. Clone size is shown for a subset of rows, as once, few, many or a class of expanded clone.

j_gene	d_gene	v_gene	abundance	CDR3aa	CDR3nt
TRBJ2-7	TRBD1	TRBV5-1	-	CASGRTGTVGEQYF	TGCGCCAGCGGTCGGACAGGGACCGTCGGGGAGCAGTACTTC
TRBJ1-5	-	TRBV7-9	-	CASTPGGRQPQHF	TGTGCCAGCACCCCCGGGGGACGGCAGCCCCAGCATTTT
TRBJ2-2	TRBD2	TRBV5-8	-	CASSLSTSGITGELFF	TGTGCCAGCAGCTTGTCCACTAGCGGGATCACCGGGGAGCTGTTTTTT
TRBJ1-5	-	TRBV6-1	-	CASSEALGQPQHF	TGTGCCAGCAGTGAAGCGCTAGGTCAGCCCCAGCATTTT
TRBJ1-5	-	TRBV2	once	CASSGGRQQPQHF	TGTGCCAGCAGTGGGGGGCGGCAACAGCCCCAGCATTTT
TRBJ2-2	-	TRBV4-3	-	CASSQALRVATGELFF	TGCGCCAGCAGCCAAGCCCTTCGGGTAGCCACCGGGGAGCTGTTTTTT
TRBJ2-7	TRBD1	TRBV5-1	-	CASSSGTGVNHEQYF	TGTGCCAGCAGCTCCGGGACAGGGGTTAATCACGAGCAGTACTTC
TRBJ1-4	TRBD1	TRBV7-9	-	CASSAEGQMNEKLFF	TGTGCCAGCAGCGCGGAGGGACAGATGAATGAAAAACTGTTTTTT
TRBJ2-1	-	TRBV5-1	-	CASTGYNEQFF	TGCGCCAGTACAGGGTACAATGAGCAGTTCTTC
TRBJ2-3	-	TRBV10-1	once	CASSLFSELSTDTQYF	TGCGCCAGCAGTCTATTCTCGGAGCTCAGCACAGATACGCAGTATTTT
TRBJ1-1	-	TRBV7-9	-	CAPPPQGEKGAEAFF	TGTGCCCCTCCCCCCCAGGGCGAAAAAGGGGCTGAAGCTTTCTTT
TRBJ2-2	-	TRBV7-2	few	CASSLQGGGELFF	TGTGCCAGCAGCTTACAGGGTGGGGGGGAGCTGTTTTTT
TRBJ2-3	-	TRBV10-3	once	CASLGIQGTDTQYF	TGTGCCTCCCTCGGCATCCAGGGAACAGATACGCAGTATTTT
TRBJ2-3	-	TRBV6-4	medium-sized	CASSDGGATDTQYF	TGTGCCAGCAGTGACGGGGGGGCCACAGATACGCAGTATTTT
TRBJ2-1	TRBD1	TRBV9	-	CASSPRTGVSEQFF	TGTGCCAGCAGCCCTCGGACAGGGGTCAGTGAGCAGTTCTTC
TRBJ1-2	TRBD1	TRBV5-1	-	CASKWGQGNGYTF	TGCGCCAGCAAATGGGGACAGGGAAACGGCTACACCTTC
TRBJ2-3	TRBD1	TRBV6-5	-	CASNRGRTDTQYF	TGTGCCAGCAACAGGGGGCGAACAGATACGCAGTATTTT
TRBJ2-5	-	TRBV6-5	-	CASSSTGNQETQYF	TGTGCCAGCAGCTCCACAGGGAACCAAGAGACCCAGTACTTC
TRBJ1-6	-	TRBV5-4	-	CASSLAGVSNSPLHF	TGTGCCAGCAGCTTGGCAGGGGTCAGCAATTCACCCCTCCACTTT
TRBJ2-5	TRBD2	TRBV29-1	-	CSVPGLAGQETQYF	TGCAGCGTTCCGGGACTAGCGGGACAAGAGACCCAGTACTTC
TRBJ2-7	TRBD1	TRBV11-2	-	CASRHTGGEQYF	TGTGCCAGCAGACATACAGGGGGCGAGCAGTACTTC
TRBJ1-2	-	TRBV6-1	-	CATAAPSYGYTF	TGTGCCACCGCGGCCCCCTCCTATGGCTACACCTTC
TRBJ1-1	-	TRBV5-4	-	CASRSEGPTEAFF	TGTGCCAGCAGGTCGGAGGGGCCCACTGAAGCTTTCTTT
TRBJ1-6	-	TRBV19	-	CASSDRDGNSPLHF	TGTGCCAGTAGTGACCGGGATGGTAATTCACCCCTCCACTTT
TRBJ1-5	TRBD1	TRBV11-2	-	CASSNQGAGNQPQHF	TGTGCCAGCAGCAACCAGGGGGCTGGCAATCAGCCCCAGCATTTT
TRBJ2-5	-	TRBV7-2	-	CASSLAGAQETQYF	TGTGCCAGCAGCTTAGCGGGGGCTCAAGAGACCCAGTACTTC
TRBJ1-1	-	TRBV19	-	CASSLQGYTEAFF	TGTGCCAGTAGTCTCCAGGGTTACACTGAAGCTTTCTTT
TRBJ1-1	TRBD1	TRBV5-1	-	CASSPGQGVVREAFF	TGCGCCAGCAGCCCCGGACAGGGGGTGGTCCGTGAAGCTTTCTTT
TRBJ2-2	TRBD1	TRBV2	-	CASSGDRATGELFF	TGTGCCAGCAGTGGAGACAGGGCGACCGGGGAGCTGTTTTTT
TRBJ2-3	-	TRBV7-9	-	CASSLDGTSPYF	TGTGCCAGCAGTCTGGATGGGACTTCCCCGTATTTT
TRBJ2-5	-	TRBV2	-	CASSGSRTQYF	TGTGCCAGCAGTGGGTCTAGGACCCAGTACTTC
TRBJ2-1	-	TRBV21-1	-	CASSNEGQPKYNNEQFF	TGTGCCAGCAGCAACGAGGGACAGCCAAAGTATAACAATGAGCAGTTCTTC
TRBJ1-1	TRBD1	TRBV13	-	CASSQRTGRNTEAFF	TGTGCCAGCAGCCAGAGGACAGGGAGGAACACTGAAGCTTTCTTT
TRBJ1-3	-	TRBV10-3	-	CAISGTGSGNTIYF	TGTGCCATCAGTGGTACGGGTTCCGGAAACACCATATATTTT
TRBJ1-1	-	TRBV6-1	-	CASSETGNTEAFF	TGTGCCAGCAGTGAAACAGGAAACACTGAAGCTTTCTTT
TRBJ2-2	TRBD1	TRBV30	-	CAWTTRDYRGTGELFF	TGTGCCTGGACGACCAGAGACTACAGGGGGACCGGGGAGCTGTTTTTT
TRBJ1-2	TRBD1	TRBV10-3	-	CAISESRDSYGYTF	TGTGCCATCAGTGAGTCACGGGACAGCTATGGCTACACCTTC
TRBJ1-3	-	TRBV6-1	-	CASSVGGGPGNTIYF	TGTGCCAGCAGTGTGGGAGGAGGTCCTGGAAACACCATATATTTT
TRBJ1-2	-	TRBV19	-	CASSIPLGLDYGYTF	TGTGCCAGTAGTATACCCCTGGGGCTCGACTATGGCTACACCTTC
TRBJ2-5	-	TRBV18	-	CASSRLVGAEETQYF	TGTGCCAGCTCTAGGTTGGTGGGAGCGGAAGAGACCCAGTACTTC
TRBJ2-7	-	TRBV6-6	-	CASSYTQGYEQYF	TGTGCCAGCAGTTATACCCAGGGGTACGAGCAGTACTTC
TRBJ2-1	TRBD1	TRBV5-1	-	CASRVGQGAYEQFF	TGCGCCAGCAGGGTGGGACAGGGGGCCTATGAGCAGTTCTTC
TRBJ2-7	-	TRBV6-1	-	CASRPGAYEQYF	TGTGCCAGCAGGCCCGGGGCCTACGAGCAGTACTTC
TRBJ2-1	-	TRBV11-2	-	CASSLARGPLFNEQFF	TGTGCCAGCAGCTTAGCGCGGGGCCCCCTTTTCAATGAGCAGTTCTTC
TRBJ2-1	-	TRBV15	-	CATSREGSSYNEQFF	TGTGCCACCAGCAGAGAGGGCAGCTCCTACAATGAGCAGTTCTTC
TRBJ2-2	-	TRBV11-2	-	CASSYNRVTGELFF	TGTGCCAGCAGCTATAACAGGGTCACCGGGGAGCTGTTTTTT
TRBJ2-5	-	TRBV11-3	-	CASSFRGETQYF	TGTGCCAGCAGCTTCCGCGGCGAGACCCAGTACTTC
TRBJ1-5	TRBD1	TRBV18	-	CASSPGTGDQPQHF	TGTGCCAGCTCACCCGGGACAGGGGATCAGCCCCAGCATTTT
TRBJ2-2	TRBD1	TRBV6-5	-	CASSLVTGDGELFF	TGTGCCAGCAGCCTCGTGACAGGGGACGGGGAGCTGTTTTTT
TRBJ2-2	TRBD2	TRBV2	-	CASSFQRPHSGANTGELFF	TGTGCCAGCAGTTTCCAGAGGCCTCACAGCGGGGCGAACACCGGGGAGCTGTTTTTT
TRBJ2-7	-	TRBV5-6	-	CASSPTGPYEQYF	TGTGCCAGCAGCCCAACAGGCCCCTACGAGCAGTACTTC
TRBJ2-5	-	TRBV13	-	CASSSRHRGSLETQYF	TGTGCCAGCAGCTCGCGCCACCGAGGGTCCCTAGAGACCCAGTACTTC
TRBJ1-2	-	TRBV11-2	-	CASSFGDPAPYGYTF	TGTGCCAGCAGCTTCGGGGATCCCGCCCCCTATGGCTACACCTTC
TRBJ1-5	-	TRBV19	-	CASSIRDSIRNQPQHF	TGTGCCAGTAGTATCCGAGACAGTATCCGCAATCAGCCCCAGCATTTT
TRBJ2-5	-	TRBV7-2	-	CASSRGRRQETQYF	TGTGCCAGCAGCAGGGGCAGGCGCCAAGAGACCCAGTACTTC
TRBJ1-1	-	TRBV19	-	CASSIGRGANTEAFF	TGTGCCAGTAGTATAGGCCGGGGGGCGAACACTGAAGCTTTCTTT
TRBJ1-2	TRBD1	TRBV7-2	-	CASSPPGQGAMGYGYTF	TGTGCCAGCAGCCCACCGGGACAGGGGGCGATGGGATATGGCTACACCTTC
TRBJ1-2	TRBD1	TRBV7-8	few	CASSLGTGPYGYTF	TGTGCCAGCAGCCTCGGGACAGGGCCTTATGGCTACACCTTC
TRBJ2-5	TRBD2	TRBV11-2	few	CASSLIAGPTETQYF	TGTGCCAGCAGCTTAATAGCGGGGCCAACGGAGACCCAGTACTTC
TRBJ2-7	-	TRBV19	-	CASSLDTPSSYEQYF	TGTGCCAGTAGCCTCGACACTCCGAGCTCCTACGAGCAGTACTTC